This T cell receptor beta chain was profiled in a study of shared clonotypes between healthy human individuals. Comment on this clone: The antigen remains unidentified.

V shed 7 bases and J shed 7 bases, with 14 bases lying between them. The CDR3 extends over 13 amino acids. Germline V gene data show CDR1 as MNHNY and CDR2 as SVGAGI (reference sequence). Here immunoSEQ multiplex PCR was the method, and the copy in TCRdb shows in-frame clones only, minus some. The sample lists 950,000 to 1,100,000 clones, about 70% occurring once. Study-level findings and limits: The four-donor shared clonotypes exceeded non-shared clonotypes in generation probability, with non-shared ones scoring lower. Only blood was sampled; tissue repertoires likely differ.

Source material: memory CD4+ T cells sorted from blood. Subset: CD45RA-negative fraction. V and J are TRBV6-6 and TRBJ1-5, with D perhaps matching TRBD1 (6 bases). The sequence was collected from a man aged 18 to 29 in good health. CDR3 sequence reads: CASIGGAKQPQHF. CDR3 nucleotide sequence: TGTGCCAGCATAGGGGGGGCAAAGCAGCCCCAGCATTTT.